This entry lists 27 T cell receptor beta chains sequenced from one sample in a study of CD8 T cells in Susac syndrome. Roughly 0.45 to 1 ug RNA was reverse transcribed with random hexamers. TCRdb passed the immunoSEQ multiplex PCR reads through MiXCR, listing each CDR3 protein once. The table lists approximately 110,000 distinct CDR3 sequences, 85% to 95% of them singletons, with roughly 0.3% in the top ten. Sequencing was carried out using CD8+ T cells from PBMCs. The source of these receptors is a human donor with multiple sclerosis.

The rearrangement joins TRBV20-1 to TRBJ1-5; D unclear. This CDR3 is built from 15 residues. Germline V lookup: CDR1 DFQATT, CDR2 SNEGSKA (reference sequence). Trimming removed 4 bases from V and 0 bases from J, with 13 bases in between. The CDR3: CSATKIANSNQPQHF. The CDR3 DNA is TGCAGTGCTACAAAGATCGCGAATAGCAATCAGCCCCAGCATTTT.

V gene TRBV7-2 combines with J gene TRBJ1-2; D call uncertain. Looked up from germline, CDR1 is SGHTA and CDR2 is FQGNSA. The V gene lost 4 bases and the J gene lost 4 bases, with 16 bases spanning the gap. This CDR3 contains 15 residues. CDR3 residues: CASSSLPGQRYGYTF. CDR3 nucleotides: TGTGCCAGCAGCTCCCTCCCTGGGCAACGCTATGGCTACACCTTC.

V and J are TRBV7-6 and TRBJ1-2; D is unclear. CDR3 size: 13 residues. CDR1 and CDR2 from the germline V gene are SGHVS and FNYEAQ. Trimming took 4 bases from V and 5 from J, leaving 11 bases between them. The CDR3 reads CASSSLVGYGYTF. The CDR3 nucleotides are TGTGCCAGCAGCTCTCTTGTGGGTTATGGCTACACCTTC. Drawing the rest from reference TRBV7-6 and TRBJ1-2, the complete variable domain is GAGVSQSPRYKVTKRGQDVALRCDPISGHVSLYWYRQALGQGPEFLTYFNYEAQQDKSGLPNDRFSAERPEGSISTLTIQRTEQRDSAMYRCASSSLVGYGYTFGSGTRLTVV.

This rearrangement joins TRBV12-3 or TRBV12-4 to TRBJ2-4; 7 positions match TRBD1. This CDR3 has 14 amino acids. J lost 6 bases, V lost 6 bases, and 8 bases had no gene match. CDR3 bases: TGTGCCAGCAGCCGACAGGGTAGTGGAAACATTCAGTACTTC. This codes for CASSRQGSGNIQYF.

The chain links TRBV24-1 to TRBJ1-5, with 12 bases identical to TRBD1. Germline loops: CDR1 KGHDR, CDR2 SFDVKD. The CDR3 has 17 residues. V dropped 4 bases and J dropped 4; count of bases not matched to a gene: 7. This CDR3 reads CATSDGTGGRGNQPQHF. The CDR3 region has the DNA TGTGCCACCAGTGACGGGACAGGGGGCCGGGGGAATCAGCCCCAGCATTTT.

J is TRBJ2-1 and V is TRBV19; D is perhaps TRBD2 (6 bases). Trimming removed 2 bases from V and 7 bases from J, with 15 bases in between. Germline V gene sequence: CDR1 LNHDA, CDR2 SQIVND (reference sequence). This CDR3 region has 15 residues. This CDR3 reads CASSIYVGSENEQFF. CDR3 sequence (DNA): TGTGCCAGTAGTATATACGTCGGGAGTGAAAATGAGCAGTTCTTC. The full variable domain, with the rest looked up from reference TRBV19 and TRBJ2-1, is DGGITQSPKYLFRKEGQNVTLSCEQNLNHDAMYWYRQDPGQGLRLIYYSQIVNDFQKGDIAEGYSVSREKKESFPLTVTSAQKNPTAFYLCASSIYVGSENEQFFGPGTRLTVL.

This sequence joins TRBV29-1 and TRBJ2-7, with 9 positions matching TRBD1. This CDR3 is built from 16 residues. The V gene end was trimmed by 0 bases and the J gene end by 2 bases; junction bases not matched to a gene: 8. Germline V gene sequence: CDR1 SQVTM, CDR2 ANQGSEA. CDR3 DNA: TGCAGCGTTGAAGACCACAGGGGGCCTTGGGCCTACGAGCAGTACGTC. It specifies CSVEDHRGPWAYEQYV.

V is TRBV6-2 or TRBV6-3 and J is TRBJ2-7; a possible D gene is TRBD2 (5 bases). The CDR3 is 12 residues long. Trimming stripped 10 bases from V and 0 bases from J, with 10 bases between. CDR1 and CDR2 from the germline V gene are MNHEY and SVGEGT. The CDR3 spells CATSGFSYEQYV. CDR3 nucleotides: TGTGCCACCTCGGGGTTCTCCTACGAGCAGTACGTC.

The V call is TRBV12-3 or TRBV12-4, the J call TRBJ1-5, with D possibly TRBD1 on 5 matching bases. The CDR3 is made up of 15 amino acids. V dropped 5 bases and J dropped 5 bases, with 16 bases sitting between them. Here the CDR3 reads CASSIRRKGHQPQHF. CDR3 bases: TGTGCCAGCAGTATTAGGAGGAAGGGGCATCAGCCCCAGCATTTT.

CDR3 DNA sequence: TGCGCCAGCTGCTGGGGGCAAACTGAAGCTTTCTTT. It encodes CASCWGQTEAFF. The chain is built from TRBV23-1 and TRBJ1-1; perhaps TRBD1 as D (6 bases). TRBV23-1 is an ORF for which the function is uncertain. V was pared by 8 bases and J by 5 bases, with 12 bases between. The CDR3 has 12 residues.

The V call is TRBV5-6, the J call TRBJ1-4; D is ambiguous. The CDR3 consists of 14 residues. The ends were cut back, 1 base at V and 8 bases at J, with 12 bases in the middle. Looked up from germline, CDR1 is SGHDT and CDR2 is YYEEEE. In DNA, the CDR3 is TGTGCCAGCAGCTTGACGGCGGGTCGGGAAAAACTGTTTTTT. Translation: CASSLTAGREKLFF.

V and J are TRBV27 and TRBJ2-7; D gene unclear. With 2 bases removed from V and 2 bases from J, the gap between germline ends came to 16 bases. Germline assignment: CDR1 MNHEY and CDR2 SMNVEV (reference sequence). The CDR3 is made up of 16 amino acids. In DNA form, the CDR3 reads TGTGCCAGCAGTTTAAATCCAGCTTACATTCCCTACGAGCAGTACGTC. It codes for CASSLNPAYIPYEQYV.

The chain has TRBV27 and TRBJ2-1; tentatively, D is TRBD1 (6 bases). V lost 4 bases and J lost 5, with 9 bases in between. The CDR3 contains 13 residues. CDR1 and CDR2 from the germline V gene are MNHEY and SMNVEV (reference sequence). In nucleotides, the CDR3 is TGTGCCAGCAGTTGGGGGCCAAACAATGAGCAGTTCTTC. Protein product: CASSWGPNNEQFF.

The chain has TRBV27 and TRBJ1-5; the D is unclear. The CDR3 extends over 13 amino acids. Germline CDR1 is MNHEY and CDR2 is SMNVEV (reference sequence). V was trimmed by 0 bases and J by 4 bases, leaving 4 bases between them. DNA of the CDR3: TGTGCCAGCAGTTTATCACAGAATCAGCCCCAGCATTTT. Encoded protein: CASSLSQNQPQHF.

The V call is TRBV20-1, the J call TRBJ2-1, with D possibly TRBD2 on 5 matching bases. The CDR3 is made up of 16 amino acids. CDR1 and CDR2 from the germline V gene are DFQATT and SNEGSKA (reference sequence). V was pared by 0 bases and J by 6 bases, with 18 bases between. The CDR3 DNA follows: TGCAGTGCTAGAGATCTATGGACTTCGGGGTTCAATGAGCAGTTCTTC. It encodes CSARDLWTSGFNEQFF.

This chain joins TRBV28 and TRBJ1-3; D remains ambiguous. The CDR3 has 14 residues. Deletions cut 3 bases from V and 8 bases from J, with 14 bases between. In germline, CDR1 is MDHEN, CDR2 SYDVKM. This CDR3 is CASSLRAGPYTIYF. In nucleotides, the CDR3 is TGTGCCAGCAGTTTGAGGGCAGGACCCTACACCATATATTTT.

This clonotype was recorded only once. The conserved final phenylalanine or tryptophan is absent from the CDR3, which likely points to a read error. No DNA is shown, since the ends of the CDR3 on it are uncertain; the CDR3 is the one TCRdb lists. This chain joins TRBV13 and TRBJ1-1. The CDR3 adds up to 14 amino acids, both ends counted. In germline, CDR1 is PRHDT, CDR2 FYEKMQ (reference sequence). This chain's CDR3 is CASSLEGTNTEALI.

V usage is TRBV12-3 or TRBV12-4 and J usage is TRBJ2-5; 7 bases line up with TRBD1. Trimming removed 6 bases from V and 5 bases from J; junction bases left unmatched: 6. The CDR3 runs 13 residues. CDR3 loop: CASSRDSLETQYF. The CDR3 DNA sequence: TGTGCCAGCAGCCGGGACAGTTTGGAGACCCAGTACTTC.

The chain couples TRBV5-1 to TRBJ1-6; D not certain. Germline V gives CDR1 SGHRS, CDR2 YFSETQ. The CDR3 has 17 residues. V lost 0 bases and J 2 bases, leaving 12 bases between the germline ends. The CDR3 DNA reads TGCGCCAGCAGCTTGGCCGTGTGGTGGCCCTATAATTCACCCCTCCACTTT. Translation: CASSLAVWWPYNSPLHF.

V and J are TRBV6-6 and TRBJ2-1; no clear D gene. V was pared by 7 bases and J by 7 bases, with 8 bases between. Germline V gene sequence: CDR1 MNHNY, CDR2 SVGAGI (reference sequence). This CDR3 region has 11 residues. CDR3 DNA: TGTGCCAGCACCTTAGGGAATGAGCAGTTCTTC. This sequence encodes CASTLGNEQFF.

This chain connects TRBV4-1 to TRBJ1-1; 7 nucleotides align to TRBD1. Germline assignment: CDR1 MGHRA and CDR2 YSYEKL. V gave up 1 base and J gave up 0 bases; unmatched junction bases: 11. CDR3 length equals 18 residues. The CDR3 loop is CASSQANRGEGLNTEAFF. Written as DNA, the CDR3 is TGCGCCAGCAGCCAAGCTAACAGGGGAGAGGGCTTGAACACTGAAGCTTTCTTT.

V is TRBV5-6 and J is TRBJ2-7, with a weak D call TRBD1 (5 bases). The V gene's germline CDR1 is SGHDT and CDR2 YYEEEE. This CDR3 has 14 residues. V was pared by 0 bases and J by 1 base, with 8 bases between. The CDR3 DNA reads as TGTGCCAGCAGCTTGGGGGCAGGGTCCTACGAGCAGTACGTC. This codes for CASSLGAGSYEQYV.

The CDR3 loop reads CAPSVWTGGVKLFF. The CDR3 DNA follows: TGTGCCCCCTCCGTTTGGACAGGGGGGGTAAAACTGTTTTTT. This chain uses TRBV10-3 with TRBJ1-4; 10 positions agree with TRBD1. The CDR3 has 14 amino acids. With V trimmed by 11 bases and J by 10 bases, 13 bases remained unmatched. Per the germline V gene, CDR1 is ENHRY and CDR2 is SYGVKD.

The rearrangement links TRBV27 to TRBJ2-6, with D tentatively TRBD2 (6 bases). Per the germline V gene, CDR1 is MNHEY and CDR2 is SMNVEV (reference sequence). Deletions cut 10 bases from V and 4 bases from J, with 8 bases between. CDR3 length: 12 amino acids. The CDR3 sequence: CATGVGANVLTF. The DNA for the CDR3 is TGTGCCACGGGAGTAGGGGCCAACGTCCTGACTTTC. The full variable domain, rest sourced from reference TRBV27 and TRBJ2-6, is EAQVTQNPRYLITVTGKKLTVTCSQNMNHEYMSWYRQDPGLGLRQIYYSMNVEVTDKGDVPEGYKVSRKEKRNFPLILESPSPNQTSLYFCATGVGANVLTFGAGSRLTVL.

The V and J genes are TRBV28 and TRBJ1-3; D is ambiguous. The CDR3 has 13 amino acids. Trimming shortened V by 10 bases and J by 2 bases, and 12 bases separated the two germline ends. The V gene's germline CDR1 is MDHEN and CDR2 SYDVKM. The CDR3 spells CATAEVTGNTIYF. The CDR3, as DNA: TGTGCCACTGCTGAGGTCACTGGAAACACCATATATTTT.

The rearrangement uses TRBV27 and TRBJ2-1, with D maybe TRBD2 (6 bases). V lost 7 bases to trimming and J lost 8 bases, with 21 bases between them. This CDR3 is 15 amino acids long. From germline, CDR1 is MNHEY and CDR2 SMNVEV (reference sequence). The CDR3 is CASIHVGGSWDEQFF. CDR3 in DNA: TGTGCCAGCATTCACGTTGGAGGGAGTTGGGATGAGCAGTTCTTC.

V usage is TRBV19 and J usage is TRBJ2-7, with 8 nucleotides matching TRBD2. J gave up 6 bases and V 1 base, and 2 bases lay outside the gene matches. CDR3 length: 13 amino acids. The germline V gene encodes CDR1 LNHDA and CDR2 SQIVND (reference sequence). In DNA, the CDR3 is TGTGCCAGTAGTATAGCGGGGGGGAGCGAGCAGTACGTC. Encoded protein: CASSIAGGSEQYV.